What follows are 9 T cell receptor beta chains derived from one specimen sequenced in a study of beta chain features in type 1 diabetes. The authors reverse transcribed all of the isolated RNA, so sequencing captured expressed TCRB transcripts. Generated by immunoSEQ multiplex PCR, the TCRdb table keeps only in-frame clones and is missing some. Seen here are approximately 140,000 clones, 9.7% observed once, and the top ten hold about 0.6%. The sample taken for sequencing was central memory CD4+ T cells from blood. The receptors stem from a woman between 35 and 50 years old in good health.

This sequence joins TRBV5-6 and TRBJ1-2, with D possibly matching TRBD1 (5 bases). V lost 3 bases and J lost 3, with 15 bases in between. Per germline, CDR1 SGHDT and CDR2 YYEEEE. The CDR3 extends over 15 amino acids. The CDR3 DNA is TGTGCCAGCAGCTCCGTGCACGGGGGGGACTATGGCTACACCTTC. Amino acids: CASSSVHGGDYGYTF.

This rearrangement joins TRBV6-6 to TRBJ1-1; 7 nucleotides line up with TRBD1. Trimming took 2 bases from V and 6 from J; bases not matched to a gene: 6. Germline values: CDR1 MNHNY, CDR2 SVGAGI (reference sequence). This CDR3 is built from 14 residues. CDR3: CASSYKGAEAEAFF. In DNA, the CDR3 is TGTGCCAGCAGTTACAAGGGGGCGGAAGCTGAAGCTTTCTTT.

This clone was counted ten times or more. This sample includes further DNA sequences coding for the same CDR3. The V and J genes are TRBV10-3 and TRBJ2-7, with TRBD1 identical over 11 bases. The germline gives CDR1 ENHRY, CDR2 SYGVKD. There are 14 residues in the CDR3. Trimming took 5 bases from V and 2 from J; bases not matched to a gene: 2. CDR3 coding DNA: TGTGCCATCAGTTTGGACAGGGGGCCCTACGAGCAGTACTTC. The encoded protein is CAISLDRGPYEQYF.

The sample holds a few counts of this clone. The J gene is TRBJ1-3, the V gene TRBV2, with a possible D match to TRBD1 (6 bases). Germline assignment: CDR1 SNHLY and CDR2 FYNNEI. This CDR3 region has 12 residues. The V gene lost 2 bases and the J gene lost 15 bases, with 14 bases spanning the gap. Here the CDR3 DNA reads TGTGCCAGCAGTGAATACGGGGGGCCCCCATATTTT. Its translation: CASSEYGGPPYF.

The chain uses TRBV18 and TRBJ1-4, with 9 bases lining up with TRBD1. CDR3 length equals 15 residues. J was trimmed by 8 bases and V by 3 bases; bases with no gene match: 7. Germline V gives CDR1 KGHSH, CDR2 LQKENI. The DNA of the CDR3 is TGTGCCAGCTCACCTCCGGGACAGGGCTCGGAAAAACTGTTTTTT. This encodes CASSPPGQGSEKLFF.

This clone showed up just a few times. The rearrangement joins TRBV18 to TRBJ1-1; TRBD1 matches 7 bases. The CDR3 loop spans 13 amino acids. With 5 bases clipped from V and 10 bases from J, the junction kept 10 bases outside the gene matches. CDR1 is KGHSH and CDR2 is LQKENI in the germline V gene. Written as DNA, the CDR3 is TGTGCCAGCTCATCCTTAGGGGGCGATTCAGCTTTCTTT. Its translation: CASSSLGGDSAFF. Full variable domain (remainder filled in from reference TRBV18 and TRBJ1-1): NAGVMQNPRHLVRRRGQEARLRCSPMKGHSHVYWYRQLPEEGLKFMVYLQKENIIDESGMPKERFSAEFPKEGPSILRIQQVVRGDSAAYFCASSSLGGDSAFFGQGTRLTVV.

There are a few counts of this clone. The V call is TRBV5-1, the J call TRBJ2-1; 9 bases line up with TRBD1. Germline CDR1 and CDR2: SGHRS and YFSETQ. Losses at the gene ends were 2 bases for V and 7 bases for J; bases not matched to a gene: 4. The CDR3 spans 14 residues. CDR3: CASSLQGAENEQFF. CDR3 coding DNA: TGCGCCAGCAGCTTACAGGGGGCTGAAAATGAGCAGTTCTTC.

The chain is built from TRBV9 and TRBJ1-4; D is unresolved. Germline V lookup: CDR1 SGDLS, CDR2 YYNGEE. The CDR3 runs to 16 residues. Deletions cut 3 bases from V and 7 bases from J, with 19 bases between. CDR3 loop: CASSGREASFGEKLFF. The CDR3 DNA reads TGTGCCAGCAGCGGGCGTGAGGCGTCCTTTGGTGAAAAACTGTTTTTT. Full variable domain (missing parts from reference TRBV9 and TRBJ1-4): DSGVTQTPKHLITATGQRVTLRCSPRSGDLSVYWYQQSLDQGLQFLIQYYNGEERAKGNILERFSAQQFPDLHSELNLSSLELGDSALYFCASSGREASFGEKLFFGSGTQLSVL.

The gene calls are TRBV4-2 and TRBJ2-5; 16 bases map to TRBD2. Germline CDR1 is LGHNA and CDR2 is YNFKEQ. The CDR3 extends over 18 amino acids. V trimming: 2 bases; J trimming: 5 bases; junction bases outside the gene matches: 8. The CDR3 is CASSQSGTSGGARETQYF. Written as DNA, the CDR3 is TGTGCCAGCAGCCAATCAGGGACTAGCGGGGGGGCCAGGGAGACCCAGTACTTC.